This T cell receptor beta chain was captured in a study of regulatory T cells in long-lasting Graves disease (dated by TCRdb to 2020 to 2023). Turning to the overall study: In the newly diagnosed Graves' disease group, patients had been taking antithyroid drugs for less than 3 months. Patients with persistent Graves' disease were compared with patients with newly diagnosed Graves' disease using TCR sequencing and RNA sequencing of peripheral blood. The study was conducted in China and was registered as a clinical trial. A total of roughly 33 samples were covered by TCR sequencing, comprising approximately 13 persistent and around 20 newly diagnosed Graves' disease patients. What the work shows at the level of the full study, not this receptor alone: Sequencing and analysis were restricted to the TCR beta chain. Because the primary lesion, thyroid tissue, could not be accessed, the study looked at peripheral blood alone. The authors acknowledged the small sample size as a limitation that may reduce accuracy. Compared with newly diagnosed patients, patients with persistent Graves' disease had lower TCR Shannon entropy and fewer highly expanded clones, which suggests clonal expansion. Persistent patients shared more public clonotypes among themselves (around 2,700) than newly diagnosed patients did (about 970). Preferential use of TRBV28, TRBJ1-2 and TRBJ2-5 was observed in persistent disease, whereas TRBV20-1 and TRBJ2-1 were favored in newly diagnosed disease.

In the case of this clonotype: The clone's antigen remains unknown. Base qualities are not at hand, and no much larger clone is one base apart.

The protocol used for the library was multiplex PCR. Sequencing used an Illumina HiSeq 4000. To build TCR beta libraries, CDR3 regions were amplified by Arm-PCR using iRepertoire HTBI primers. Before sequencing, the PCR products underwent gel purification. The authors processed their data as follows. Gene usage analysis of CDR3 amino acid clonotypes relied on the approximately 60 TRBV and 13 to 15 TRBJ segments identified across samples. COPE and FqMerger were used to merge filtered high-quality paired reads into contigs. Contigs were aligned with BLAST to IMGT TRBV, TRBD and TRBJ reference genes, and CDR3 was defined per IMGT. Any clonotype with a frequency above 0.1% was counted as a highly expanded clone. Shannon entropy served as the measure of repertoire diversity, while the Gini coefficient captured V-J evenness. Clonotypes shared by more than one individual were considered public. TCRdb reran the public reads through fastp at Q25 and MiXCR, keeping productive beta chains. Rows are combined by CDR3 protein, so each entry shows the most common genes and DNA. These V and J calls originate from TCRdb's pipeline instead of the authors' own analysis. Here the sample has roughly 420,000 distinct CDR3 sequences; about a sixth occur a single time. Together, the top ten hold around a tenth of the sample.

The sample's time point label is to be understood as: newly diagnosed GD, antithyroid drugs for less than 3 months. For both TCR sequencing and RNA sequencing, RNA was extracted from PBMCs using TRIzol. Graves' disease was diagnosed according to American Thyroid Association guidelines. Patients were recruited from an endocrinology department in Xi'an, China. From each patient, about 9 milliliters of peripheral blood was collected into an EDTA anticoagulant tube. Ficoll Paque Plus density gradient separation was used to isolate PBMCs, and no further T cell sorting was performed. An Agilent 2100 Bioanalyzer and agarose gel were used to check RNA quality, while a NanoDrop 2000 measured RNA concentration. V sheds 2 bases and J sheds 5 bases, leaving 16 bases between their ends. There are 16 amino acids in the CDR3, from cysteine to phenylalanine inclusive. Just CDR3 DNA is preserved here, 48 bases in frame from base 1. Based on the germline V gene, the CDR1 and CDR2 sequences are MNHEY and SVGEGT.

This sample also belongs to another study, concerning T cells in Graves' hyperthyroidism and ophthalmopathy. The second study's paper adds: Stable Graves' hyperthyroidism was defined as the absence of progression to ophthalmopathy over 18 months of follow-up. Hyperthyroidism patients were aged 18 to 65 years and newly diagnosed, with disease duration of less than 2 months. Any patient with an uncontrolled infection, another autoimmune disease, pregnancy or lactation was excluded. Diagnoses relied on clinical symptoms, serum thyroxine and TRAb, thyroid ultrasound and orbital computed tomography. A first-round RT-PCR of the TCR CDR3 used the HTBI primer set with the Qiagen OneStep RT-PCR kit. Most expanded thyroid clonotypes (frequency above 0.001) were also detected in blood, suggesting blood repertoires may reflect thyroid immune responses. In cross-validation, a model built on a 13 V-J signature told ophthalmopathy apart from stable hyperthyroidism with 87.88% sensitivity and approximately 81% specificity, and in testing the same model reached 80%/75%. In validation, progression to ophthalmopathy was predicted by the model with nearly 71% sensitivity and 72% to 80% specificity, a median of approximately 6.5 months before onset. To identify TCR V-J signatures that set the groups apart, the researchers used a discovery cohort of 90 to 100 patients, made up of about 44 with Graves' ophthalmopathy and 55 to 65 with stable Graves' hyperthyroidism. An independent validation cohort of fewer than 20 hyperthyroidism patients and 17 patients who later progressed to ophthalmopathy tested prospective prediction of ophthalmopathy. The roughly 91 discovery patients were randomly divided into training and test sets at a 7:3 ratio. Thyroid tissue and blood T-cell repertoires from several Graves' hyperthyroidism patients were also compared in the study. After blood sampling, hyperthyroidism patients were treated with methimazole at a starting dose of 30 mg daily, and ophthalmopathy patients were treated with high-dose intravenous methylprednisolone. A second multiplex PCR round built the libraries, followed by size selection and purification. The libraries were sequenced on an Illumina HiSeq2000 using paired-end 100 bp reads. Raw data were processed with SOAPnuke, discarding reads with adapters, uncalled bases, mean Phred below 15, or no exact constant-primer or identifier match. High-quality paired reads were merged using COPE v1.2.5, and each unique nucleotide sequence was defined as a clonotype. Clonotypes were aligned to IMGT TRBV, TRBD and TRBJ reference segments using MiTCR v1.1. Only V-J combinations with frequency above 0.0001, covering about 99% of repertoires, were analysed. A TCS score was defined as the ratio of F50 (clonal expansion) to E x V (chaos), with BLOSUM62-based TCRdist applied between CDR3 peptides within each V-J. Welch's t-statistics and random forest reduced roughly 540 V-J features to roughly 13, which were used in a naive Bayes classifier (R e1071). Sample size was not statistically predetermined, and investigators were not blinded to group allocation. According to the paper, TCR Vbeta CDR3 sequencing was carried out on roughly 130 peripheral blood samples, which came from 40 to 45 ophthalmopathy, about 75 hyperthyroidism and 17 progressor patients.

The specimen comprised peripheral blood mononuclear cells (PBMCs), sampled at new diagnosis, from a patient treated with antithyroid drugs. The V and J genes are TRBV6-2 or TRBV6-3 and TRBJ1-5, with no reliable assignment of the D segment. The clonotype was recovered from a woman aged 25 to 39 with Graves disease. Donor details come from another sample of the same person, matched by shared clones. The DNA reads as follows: TGTGCCAGCAGTTACGGTGGGCGCCGGTCGGATCAGCCCCAGCATTTT. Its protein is CASSYGGRRSDQPQHF.